These 7 T cell receptor beta chains originate from one sample sequenced in a study of T-cell memory formation after mild COVID-19. One entry per CDR3 protein results from TCRdb running MiXCR on the 5' RACE reads. The repertoire consists of about 400,000 distinct CDR3 sequences, with about 25% occurring once and the leading ten covering around 13%. Sequencing was performed on PBMCs or a T cell subset sorted from them (not recorded which). These receptors all stem from an adult woman who had mild COVID-19 (a few samples of this study predate the infection). Cell type and time point are not known.

This clonotype was seen ten or more times. This chain uses TRBV18 with TRBJ2-3; D gene uncertain. V was clipped by 3 bases and J by 2 bases, with 6 bases between them. From germline, CDR1 is KGHSH and CDR2 LQKENI. This CDR3 is 13 amino acids long. The CDR3 loop reads CASSPSSTDTQYF. CDR3 sequence (DNA): TGTGCCAGCTCACCTTCTTCCACAGATACGCAGTATTTT.

This clonotype came up a few times. This chain joins TRBV24-1 and TRBJ2-7; a weak D match, TRBD2 (6 bases). From germline, CDR1 is KGHDR and CDR2 SFDVKD. This CDR3 comprises 14 residues. The germline V and J ends were trimmed by 9 bases and 2 bases, with 16 bases remaining between them. CDR3: CATLQTGAAYEQYF. The CDR3 DNA reads as TGTGCCACCCTCCAGACGGGAGCGGCCTACGAGCAGTACTTC.

This clonotype was counted only a few times. V usage is TRBV24-1 and J usage is TRBJ2-1; TRBD2 agrees at 9 bases. With 9 bases clipped from V and 9 bases from J, the junction kept 2 bases outside the gene matches. Germline CDR1 is KGHDR and CDR2 is SFDVKD. CDR3 length: 11 residues. In nucleotides, the CDR3 is TGTGCCACCGGTAGCGGGAGTGAGCAGTTCTTC. It yields the protein CATGSGSEQFF.

The chain links TRBV3-1 to TRBJ2-2; TRBD2 matches 12 bases. Looked up from germline, CDR1 is LGHDT and CDR2 is YNNKEL (reference sequence). This CDR3 is 16 amino acids long. The V gene end was trimmed by 3 bases and the J gene end by 4 bases; junction bases not matched to a gene: 3. This CDR3 reads CASSHSSGRATGELFF. The CDR3 nucleotides are TGTGCCAGCAGCCACTCTAGCGGGAGGGCCACCGGGGAGCTGTTTTTT.

The sample holds a few counts of this clonotype. The rearrangement joins TRBV5-1 to TRBJ2-2; no firm D call. V shed 4 bases and J shed 4 bases, with 8 bases lying between them. The CDR3 consists of 13 residues. Germline CDR1 SGHRS, CDR2 YFSETQ. The CDR3 DNA reads as TGCGCCAGCAGCCCACTTCCCACCGGGGAGCTGTTTTTT. Translated: CASSPLPTGELFF.

This clonotype has more than one count but fewer than ten. The gene calls are TRBV20-1 and TRBJ1-4; D unclear. V gave up 2 bases and J gave up 0 bases, with 10 bases separating them. The CDR3 loop spans 15 amino acids. Germline loops: CDR1 DFQATT, CDR2 SNEGSKA (reference sequence). This chain's CDR3 is CSARQISATNEKLFF. The CDR3 DNA sequence: TGCAGTGCTAGACAGATATCCGCAACTAATGAAAAACTGTTTTTT.

This clonotype turned up a few times. The chain recombines TRBV7-2 with TRBJ2-3; a possible D gene is TRBD2 (5 bases). This CDR3 has 15 residues. The V gene's germline CDR1 is SGHTA and CDR2 FQGNSA. Trimming left V 6 bases short and J 0 bases short, with 13 bases between. The CDR3, as DNA: TGTGCCAGCAGTTCCGACGGGATTAGCACAGATACGCAGTATTTT. This encodes CASSSDGISTDTQYF.